This TCR beta chain was retrieved from a study of cytomegalovirus exposure and HLA in healthy donors. V dropped 6 bases and J dropped 4 bases, with 19 bases sitting between them. The V gene's germline CDR1 is MDHEN and CDR2 SYDVKM. CDR3 size: 15 residues. It was with 60 Vbeta and 13 Jbeta primers that the PCR ran. Method: immunoSEQ multiplex PCR; TCRdb's copy keeps in-frame clones and lacks some. The repertoire holds under 200,000 clones, with around 82% as singletons. This chain connects TRBV28 to TRBJ2-7; possible D gene TRBD1, 5 bases. Sequences were obtained from PBMCs. The source is a man aged 35 to 55 in good health and CMV-seropositive. The CDR3 sequence is CASRGTGSHYYEQYF. The CDR3 DNA sequence: TGTGCCAGCAGGGGAACAGGATCCCACTATTACGAGCAGTACTTC.